The 16 T cell receptor beta chains presented below share a single source sample, sequenced in a study of radiotherapy plus CTLA-4 blockade in lung cancer. Clones were read by immunoSEQ multiplex PCR, and TCRdb kept only the in-frame ones, dropping some. Of tens of thousands of clones in the sample, approximately 82% are singletons; the top ten hold just over 14%. Specimen: peripheral blood, collected from a patient treated with radiotherapy plus ipilimumab. The origin of the receptors is a human donor with non-small cell lung cancer that progressed on radiotherapy plus ipilimumab.

The V and J genes are TRBV9 and TRBJ2-2, with TRBD1 matching 7 bases. Germline V CDR1 and CDR2: SGDLS, YYNGEE. This CDR3 is 15 amino acids long. V was pared by 1 base and J by 4 bases, with 4 bases of the junction left unmatched. The CDR3 bases are TGTGCCAGCAGCGTAACAGGGGCGGGCACCGGGGAGCTGTTTTTT. Residues: CASSVTGAGTGELFF.

V and J are TRBV6-6 and TRBJ2-5; D not resolved. Germline loops: CDR1 MNHNY, CDR2 SVGAGI (reference sequence). The CDR3 is made up of 14 amino acids. V was cut by 6 bases and J by 5 bases, with 16 bases left in between. CDR3 sequence (DNA): TGTGCCAGCAGAATTGGGGAAGTCAGGGAGACCCAGTACTTC. This translates into CASRIGEVRETQYF.

The gene calls are TRBV2 and TRBJ1-1; 7 bases are a match to TRBD1. The CDR3 totals 14 residues. Germline V lookup: CDR1 SNHLY, CDR2 FYNNEI. J was trimmed by 7 bases and V by 4 bases; bases with no gene match: 9. The CDR3 DNA follows: TGTGCCAGCAGTGCGGGACAGTCATATTTTGAAGCTTTCTTT. Translation: CASSAGQSYFEAFF.

The J gene is TRBJ1-6, the V gene TRBV7-2; D remains ambiguous. This CDR3 is built from 13 residues. Germline assignment: CDR1 SGHTA and CDR2 FQGNSA. Deletions cut 0 bases from V and 10 bases from J, with 7 bases between. The CDR3 region has the DNA TGTGCCAGCAGCTTAGCGCTCTCGTCACCCCTCCACTTT. It is translated as CASSLALSSPLHF.

J is TRBJ1-3 and V is TRBV5-5; 9 bases agree with TRBD1. The CDR3 contains 15 residues. CDR1 and CDR2 from the germline V gene are SGHKS and YYEKEE (reference sequence). V trimming: 4 bases; J trimming: 2 bases; junction bases outside the gene matches: 4. CDR3: CASSARQGAGNTIYF. The CDR3 DNA sequence: TGTGCCAGCAGCGCGCGACAGGGGGCTGGAAACACCATATATTTT.

V and J are TRBV7-9 and TRBJ2-1; D remains unclear. The germline CDR1 and CDR2 sequences are SEHNR and FQNEAQ (reference sequence). This CDR3 is built from 14 residues. Trimming left V 3 bases short and J 5 bases short, with 11 bases between. The CDR3 spells CASSLGTQNNEQFF. The CDR3 bases are TGTGCCAGCAGCTTGGGTACTCAGAACAATGAGCAGTTCTTC.

The V gene is TRBV9, the J gene TRBJ2-2; 8 nucleotides match TRBD1. The CDR3 is 17 residues long. Germline CDR1 SGDLS, CDR2 YYNGEE. Trimming at V came to 4 bases and at J to 2 bases, leaving 10 bases not matched to a gene. CDR3 DNA sequence: TGTGCCAGCAGCCTACTCTCAGGGGGCTCTAACACCGGGGAGCTGTTTTTT. Protein sequence: CASSLLSGGSNTGELFF.

This chain uses TRBV6-6 with TRBJ1-3; D is undetermined. The V end lost 4 bases, the J end lost 2 bases, and 12 bases lay between the germline ends. The CDR3 is made up of 15 amino acids. The V gene's germline CDR1 is MNHNY and CDR2 SVGAGI (reference sequence). For the CDR3, the DNA is TGTGCCAGCAGTTTAAAAGATCGGGCTGGAAACACCATATATTTT. This encodes CASSLKDRAGNTIYF.

The chain couples TRBV7-2 to TRBJ2-7, with 10 bases fitting TRBD2. Germline V gives CDR1 SGHTA, CDR2 FQGNSA. The junction had 9 bases not matched to a gene; V was cut back by 1 base and J by 6 bases. This CDR3 comprises 16 residues. In DNA form, the CDR3 reads TGTGCCAGCAGCTTAGTTTCCGGGACTAGCGTGGGCGAGCAGTACTTC. It translates to CASSLVSGTSVGEQYF.

The J gene is TRBJ1-2, the V gene TRBV19, with D tentatively TRBD1 (6 bases). The CDR3 is made up of 14 amino acids. V was clipped by 4 bases and J by 3 bases, with 12 bases between them. Germline loops: CDR1 LNHDA, CDR2 SQIVND (reference sequence). CDR3 nucleotide sequence: TGTGCCAGTAGTACTTACGGGACATACTATGGCTACACCTTC. It encodes CASSTYGTYYGYTF.

The J gene is TRBJ2-2, the V gene TRBV10-3; tentatively, D is TRBD1 (6 bases). The CDR3 extends over 16 amino acids. V lost 5 bases and J lost 1, with 14 bases in between. The germline V gene encodes CDR1 ENHRY and CDR2 SYGVKD. CDR3 in amino acids: CAISILQGMNTGELFF. The CDR3 DNA reads as TGTGCCATCAGTATCCTCCAGGGGATGAACACCGGGGAGCTGTTTTTT.

V gene TRBV7-8 combines with J gene TRBJ1-2; D might be TRBD1 (6 bases). The CDR3 sequence is 13 residues long. Trimming left V 5 bases short and J 4 bases short, with 11 bases between. Per germline, CDR1 SGHVS and CDR2 FQNEAQ. CDR3 sequence reads: CASSPDRPYGYTF. The CDR3 region has the DNA TGTGCCAGCAGCCCCGACAGGCCCTATGGCTACACCTTC.

V and J are TRBV27 and TRBJ1-6; no clear D gene. CDR3 length: 16 residues. Germline V gives CDR1 MNHEY, CDR2 SMNVEV (reference sequence). V shed 5 bases and J shed 0 bases, with 11 bases lying between them. The CDR3 region has the DNA TGTGCCAGCAGTGCACTCGGAAGCTCCTATAATTCACCCCTCCACTTT. This translates into CASSALGSSYNSPLHF.

The chain uses TRBV18 and TRBJ2-5; TRBD2 matches at 9 bases. This CDR3 contains 16 residues. The V and J ends lost 3 bases and 5 bases, in that order; junction bases with no gene match: 10. CDR1 is KGHSH, CDR2 LQKENI, per germline. As DNA, the CDR3 is TGTGCCAGCTCACCGTTAGCGGGGGCGCTGGGGGAGACCCAGTACTTC. Protein product: CASSPLAGALGETQYF.

The chain employs TRBV21-1 and TRBJ2-1. TRBV21-1 is a listed pseudogene. This CDR3 is built from 22 residues. The CDR3 DNA sequence: TGTGCCAGCAGCAAGAAGACTGACGGGACGGTGCCCGGCGGGCTCCGGGACAATGAGCAGTTCTTC. Encoded protein: CASSKKTDGTVPGGLRDNEQFF.

This chain joins TRBV11-3 and TRBJ2-2; D might be TRBD2 (5 bases). V was trimmed by 5 bases and J by 8 bases, leaving 27 bases between them. Germline loops: CDR1 SGHNT, CDR2 YENEEA. The CDR3 spans 18 residues. For the CDR3, the DNA is TGTGCCAGCAGCCCTTCCGAGGGCGCCGGATTTGAATCAGGGGAGCTGTTTTTT. Translation: CASSPSEGAGFESGELFF.